The clone carrying this T cell receptor beta chain was picked up a small number of times. Its antigen remains unknown. This sample was taken from a study of CD8 T cells in Susac syndrome. Study findings and constraints: The TCR sequencing and HLA analysis in the study involved a relatively small number of individuals, as the study acknowledged.

Sequencing of TCR beta drew on CD8+ and CD4+ T cells from blood. Healthy donors served as age- and sex-matched controls. TEMRA cells underwent FACS enrichment and CD8+ and CD4+ T cells underwent negative isolation. Random hexamers primed reverse transcription of about 0.5 to 1 ug RNA. TCRdb itself ran the immunoSEQ multiplex PCR reads through MiXCR, one entry per CDR3 protein. The sample holds about 140,000 distinct CDR3 sequences, 94% seen once. The germline V and J ends were trimmed by 5 bases and 3 bases, with 8 bases remaining between them. Germline V lookup: CDR1 MNHEY, CDR2 SMNVEV (reference sequence). This CDR3 is 13 amino acids long.

The TCR sequence derives from a human donor in good health. Sequencing was performed on CD8+ T cells from PBMCs. This chain uses TRBV27 with TRBJ2-1, with D possibly being TRBD2 (6 bases). The CDR3 loop reads CASSPGSYNEQFF. The CDR3 DNA sequence: TGTGCCAGCAGTCCCGGGAGCTACAATGAGCAGTTCTTC.